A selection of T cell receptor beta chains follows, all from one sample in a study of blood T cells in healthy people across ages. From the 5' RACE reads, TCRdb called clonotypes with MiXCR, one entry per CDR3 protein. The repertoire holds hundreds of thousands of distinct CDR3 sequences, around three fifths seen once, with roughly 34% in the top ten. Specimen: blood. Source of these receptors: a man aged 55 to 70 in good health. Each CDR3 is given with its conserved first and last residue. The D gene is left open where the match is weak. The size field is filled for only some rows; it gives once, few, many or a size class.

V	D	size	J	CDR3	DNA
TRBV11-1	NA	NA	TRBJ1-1	CASSSWSGRTEAFF	TGTGCCAGCAGCTCGTGGAGTGGGAGAACTGAAGCTTTCTTT
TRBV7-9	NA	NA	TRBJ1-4	CASSLADRGTNEKLFF	TGTGCCAGCAGCTTAGCGGACCGGGGAACTAATGAAAAACTGTTTTTT
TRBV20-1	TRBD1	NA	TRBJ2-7	CSAWDRATYEQYF	TGCAGTGCTTGGGACAGAGCGACCTACGAGCAGTACTTC
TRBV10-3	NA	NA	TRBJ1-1	CAIKGSMYTEAFF	TGTGCCATCAAAGGAAGTATGTACACTGAAGCTTTCTTT
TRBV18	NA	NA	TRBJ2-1	CASSPSLASGYNEQFF	TGTGCCAGCTCACCGAGCTTGGCGTCGGGCTACAATGAGCAGTTCTTC
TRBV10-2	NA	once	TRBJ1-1	CASSDELGGPDTEAFF	TGCGCCAGCAGTGATGAGTTGGGGGGGCCCGACACTGAAGCTTTCTTT
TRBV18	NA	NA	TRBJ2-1	CASSPGRQGYNEQFF	TGTGCCAGCTCACCGGGCCGCCAGGGATACAATGAGCAGTTCTTC
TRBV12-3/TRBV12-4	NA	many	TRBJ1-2	CASSRNAGHGYTF	TGTGCCAGCAGCCGAAACGCAGGGCATGGCTACACCTTC
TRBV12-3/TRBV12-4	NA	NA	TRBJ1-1	CASSTGIRNTEAFF	TGTGCCAGCAGCACAGGGATAAGGAACACTGAAGCTTTCTTT
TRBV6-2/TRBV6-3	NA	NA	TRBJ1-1	CASSYQDSGNTEAFF	TGTGCCAGCAGTTACCAAGACAGTGGGAACACTGAAGCTTTCTTT
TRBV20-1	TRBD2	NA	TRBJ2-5	CSALTSGGETQYF	TGCAGTGCTTTGACTAGCGGGGGAGAGACCCAGTACTTC
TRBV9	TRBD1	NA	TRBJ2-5	CASSEGTEETQYF	TGTGCCAGCAGCGAGGGGACAGAAGAGACCCAGTACTTC
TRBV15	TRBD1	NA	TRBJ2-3	CATSKGQGSADTQYF	TGTGCCACCAGTAAAGGACAGGGTTCGGCAGATACGCAGTATTTT
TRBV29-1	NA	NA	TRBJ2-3	CSVDGASSTDTQYF	TGCAGCGTTGACGGGGCGTCTAGCACAGATACGCAGTATTTT
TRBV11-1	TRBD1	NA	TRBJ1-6	CASSPQGDRDNSPLHF	TGTGCCAGCAGCCCCCAAGGGGACAGGGATAATTCACCCCTCCACTTT
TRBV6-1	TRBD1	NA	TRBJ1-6	CASSESRQGIGIPPHF	TGTGCCAGCAGTGAGTCCCGACAGGGGATAGGGATCCCCCCCCACTTT